The rows below give T cell receptor beta chains drawn from one sample of a study of radiation and T cells in renal cell carcinoma. Measured with immunoSEQ multiplex PCR; TCRdb has only the in-frame clones, and not every one. The profile shows 100,000 to 150,000 clones, 88% of them singletons. The sequences come from blood, collected from a patient whose treatment included radiotherapy and nephrectomy. The source of these receptors is an older woman with renal cell carcinoma. Each CDR3 is given with its conserved first and last residue. Each record gives: CDR3 length, D gene, J gene, V gene, clone size, CDR3 DNA, CDR3 protein. A D gene is named only where the DNA matches it firmly. The size field is filled for only some rows; it gives once, few, many or a size class.

len: 12
d_gene: -
j_gene: TRBJ1-1
v_gene: TRBV7-2
abundance: few
CDR3nt: TGTGCCAGCAGGAGTAGGGGCGCTGAAGCTTTCTTT
CDR3aa: CASRSRGAEAFF

len: 14
d_gene: -
j_gene: TRBJ1-6
v_gene: TRBV5-4
abundance: -
CDR3nt: TGTGCCAGCAGCTTGGCTGGGTGGGATTCACCCCTCCACTTT
CDR3aa: CASSLAGWDSPLHF

len: 16
d_gene: -
j_gene: TRBJ2-7
v_gene: TRBV15
abundance: -
CDR3nt: TGTGCCACCAGCAGAGATCACAGTCTATTCTCCTACGAGCAGTACTTC
CDR3aa: CATSRDHSLFSYEQYF

len: 15
d_gene: TRBD1
j_gene: TRBJ1-1
v_gene: TRBV4-2
abundance: -
CDR3nt: TGTGCCAGCAGCCAAGACGGACAGGGTGACACTGAAGCTTTCTTT
CDR3aa: CASSQDGQGDTEAFF

len: 14
d_gene: -
j_gene: TRBJ1-2
v_gene: TRBV25-1
abundance: -
CDR3nt: TGTGCCAGCAGTGAATATGGCAGCTACTATGGCTACACCTTC
CDR3aa: CASSEYGSYYGYTF

len: 14
d_gene: -
j_gene: TRBJ1-1
v_gene: TRBV7-2
abundance: -
CDR3nt: TGTGCCAGCAGCTTAGGGGGGGCGTCCCCTGAAGCTTTCTTT
CDR3aa: CASSLGGASPEAFF

len: 14
d_gene: -
j_gene: TRBJ2-7
v_gene: TRBV9
abundance: -
CDR3nt: TGTGCCAGCAGCGACGGACCCCCTTTGCACGAGCAGTACTTC
CDR3aa: CASSDGPPLHEQYF

len: 13
d_gene: -
j_gene: TRBJ1-3
v_gene: TRBV7-2
abundance: -
CDR3nt: TGTGCCAGCAGCCGGACATCTGGAAACACCATATATTTT
CDR3aa: CASSRTSGNTIYF

len: 13
d_gene: -
j_gene: TRBJ1-5
v_gene: TRBV5-1
abundance: -
CDR3nt: TGCGCCAGCAGCTTGAATAGCAATCAGCCCCAGCATTTT
CDR3aa: CASSLNSNQPQHF

len: 13
d_gene: -
j_gene: TRBJ1-1
v_gene: TRBV7-2
abundance: -
CDR3nt: TGTGCCAGCAGCCCACAGGGGAACACTGAAGCTTTCTTT
CDR3aa: CASSPQGNTEAFF

len: 14
d_gene: -
j_gene: TRBJ1-2
v_gene: TRBV6-5
abundance: -
CDR3nt: TGTGCCAGCAGTTACTCCGCGAAAAGCAATGGCTACACCTTC
CDR3aa: CASSYSAKSNGYTF

len: 14
d_gene: -
j_gene: TRBJ1-2
v_gene: TRBV5-4
abundance: -
CDR3nt: TGTGCCAGCAGCCCCAAAAGAGAGATCTATGGCTACACCTTC
CDR3aa: CASSPKREIYGYTF

len: 14
d_gene: -
j_gene: TRBJ2-7
v_gene: TRBV21-1
abundance: -
CDR3nt: TGTGCCAGCAGCTCCCCGAAATACAACCGGGAGCAGTACTTC
CDR3aa: CASSSPKYNREQYF